This T cell receptor (beta chain) was sequenced during a study of T cells after yellow fever vaccination. Background on the study: For low cell numbers, libraries were made with SMART-Seq v4 Ultra Low Input. Study-wide points: Clones from primary vaccination mostly reappeared after the booster (less than 98% CD4, approximately 91% CD8).

Only a few counts were recorded for this clonotype. Its matching antigen is unknown. MiXCR, applied by TCRdb to the 5' RACE reads, yields one record per CDR3 protein. The sample contains roughly 240,000 distinct CDR3 sequences, roughly 6.8% of which appear only once. V lost 0 bases and J 6 bases, leaving 7 bases between the germline ends. In germline, CDR1 is SGHDT, CDR2 YYEEEE. This CDR3 contains 13 residues. This material consisted of CD4+ T cells sorted from PBMCs, taken on the day of the yellow fever booster vaccination. The chain combines TRBV5-6 with TRBJ2-4; D gene unclear. The TCR comes from a young man who received the YFV17D yellow fever vaccine. The CDR3, as DNA: TGTGCCAGCAGCTTGGGCCGGCTAAACATTCAGTACTTC. Residues: CASSLGRLNIQYF.